This TCR beta chain was obtained from a study of cytomegalovirus exposure and HLA in healthy donors. Overall study findings and caveats: Previously analyzed data showed that most TCR beta V segments were productive at a frequency of about 90% or about 30%. Using a false discovery rate of 0.05, a later analysis showed that 15,000 to 20,000 TCR beta sequences were associated with HLA alleles. Reports indicate that TCR beta sequences accurately predicted the HLA-A and HLA-B alleles of most subjects. A likely sequencing artifact accounted for one observed cluster of highly shared sequence variants.

This clone was detected a few times. Its antigen is unknown. Primers for the PCR totalled 60 Vbeta and 13 Jbeta. Only in-frame clones appear in the TCRdb table, and some are missing; sequencing was by immunoSEQ multiplex PCR. The data contain 100,000 or so clones, roughly four fifths of them singletons. The germline V gene has CDR1 SGDLS and CDR2 YYNGEE. Germline trimming cut 0 bases from V and 5 bases from J; bases unmatched to any gene: 5. This CDR3 is 15 amino acids long. The gene calls are TRBV9 and TRBJ2-1, with 7 bases that match TRBD2. The source is a human donor in good health. The sequencing sample was made of PBMCs. The CDR3 sequence: CASSVAGGSHNEQFF. Written as DNA, the CDR3 is TGTGCCAGCAGCGTAGCGGGGGGAAGCCACAATGAGCAGTTCTTC.